The 18 T cell receptor beta chains listed next were all sequenced from one sample in a study of OX40 agonist ivuxolimab in advanced cancers. Only in-frame clones appear in the TCRdb table, and some are missing; sequencing was by immunoSEQ multiplex PCR. Among fewer than 25,000 clones listed, nearly 80% were seen once. The material was CD4+ or CD8+ T cells sorted from blood, obtained in a trial of the OX40 agonist ivuxolimab. Receptors were obtained from an adult with an advanced solid tumor such as melanoma, head and neck, liver or kidney cancer.

This clone occurred a few times. This chain uses TRBV19 with TRBJ2-5; TRBD2 is a possible D gene (6 bases). Trimming removed 7 bases from V and 9 bases from J, with 18 bases in between. The CDR3 runs 13 residues. Per the germline V gene, CDR1 is LNHDA and CDR2 is SQIVND (reference sequence). CDR3 DNA sequence: TGTGCCAGTATCGGTAGCGGATTAGGTGCCCAGTACTTC. It encodes CASIGSGLGAQYF. Drawing the rest from reference TRBV19 and TRBJ2-5, the complete variable domain is DGGITQSPKYLFRKEGQNVTLSCEQNLNHDAMYWYRQDPGQGLRLIYYSQIVNDFQKGDIAEGYSVSREKKESFPLTVTSAQKNPTAFYLCASIGSGLGAQYFGPGTRLLVL.

This chain joins TRBV6-1 and TRBJ1-5; D is perhaps TRBD1 (5 bases). CDR1 and CDR2 (germline): MNHNS, SASEGT. The CDR3 spans 15 residues. Trimming took off 7 bases at V and 7 bases at J, with 20 bases between the two ends. The chain's CDR3 is CASIDRDPLWQPQHF. The CDR3 nucleotides read TGTGCCAGCATCGACCGGGACCCCCTCTGGCAGCCCCAGCATTTT.

V gene TRBV7-9 combines with J gene TRBJ1-1, with D uncertain. Per germline, CDR1 SEHNR and CDR2 FQNEAQ (reference sequence). The V and J ends lost 4 bases and 0 bases respectively, with 12 bases between them. CDR3 length equals 15 residues. CDR3 bases: TGTGCCAGCAGCTCCTCGGCGAGGGTGAACACTGAAGCTTTCTTT. Residues: CASSSSARVNTEAFF. Full variable domain (rest looked up from reference TRBV7-9 and TRBJ1-1): DTGVSQNPRHKITKRGQNVTFRCDPISEHNRLYWYRQTLGQGPEFLTYFQNEAQLEKSRLLSDRFSAERPKGSFSTLEIQRTEQGDSAMYLCASSSSARVNTEAFFGQGTRLTVV.

This clone was detected only a few times. The CDR3 DNA reads TGTGCCAGCTCACCACTGGTAACGACCTTCATGAACACTGAAGCTTTCTTT. Translation gives CASSPLVTTFMNTEAFF. This chain uses TRBV18 with TRBJ1-1, with D unclear. V was shortened by 1 base and J by 0 bases, with 15 bases between the two germline ends. There are 17 residues in the CDR3. The germline CDR1 and CDR2 sequences are KGHSH and LQKENI.

This chain joins TRBV5-4 and TRBJ2-1; no firm D call. Trimming cost V 2 bases and J 5 bases, with 8 bases left between them. The CDR3 sequence is 13 residues long. Looked up from germline, CDR1 is SGHNT and CDR2 is YYREEE (reference sequence). Here the CDR3 reads CASSFDLNNEQFF. The CDR3 bases are TGTGCCAGCAGCTTCGACCTGAACAATGAGCAGTTCTTC. The variable domain in full, completed from reference TRBV5-4 and TRBJ2-1, reads ETGVTQSPTHLIKTRGQQVTLRCSSQSGHNTVSWYQQALGQGPQFIFQYYREEENGRGNFPPRFSGLQFPNYSSELNVNALELDDSALYLCASSFDLNNEQFFGPGTRLTVL.

This sequence joins TRBV5-1 and TRBJ1-2; TRBD1 aligns across 7 bases. Germline V gives CDR1 SGHRS, CDR2 YFSETQ. The V segment lost 3 bases and the J segment 5 bases; nucleotides outside the gene matches: 10. The CDR3 has 15 amino acids. This CDR3 is CASSSRQGGGYGYTF. The CDR3 DNA reads as TGCGCCAGCAGCTCAAGACAGGGAGGAGGGTATGGCTACACCTTC.

The chain joins TRBV5-1 to TRBJ1-2; D is unresolved. The V end lost 0 bases, the J end lost 2 bases, and 8 bases lay between the germline ends. The CDR3 covers 14 residues. From germline, CDR1 is SGHRS and CDR2 YFSETQ. CDR3 residues: CASSLAGQNYGYTF. The CDR3 region has the DNA TGCGCCAGCAGCTTGGCCGGGCAGAACTATGGCTACACCTTC.

This chain links TRBV25-1 with TRBJ1-2, with TRBD1 identical over 7 bases. Trimming cost V 4 bases and J 7 bases; bases outside gene matches: 9. The CDR3 totals 14 residues. Germline assignment: CDR1 MGHDK and CDR2 SYGVNS. The CDR3 spells CASSVQGRVGGYTF. CDR3 nucleotides: TGTGCCAGCAGTGTACAGGGGCGGGTGGGTGGCTACACCTTC.

This clone showed up just a few times. The rearrangement links TRBV7-3 to TRBJ2-1; tentatively, D is TRBD2 (6 bases). The V end was cut by 5 bases, the J end by 3 bases, with 17 bases between. Per the germline V gene, CDR1 is SGHTA and CDR2 is FQGTGA. The CDR3 loop spans 16 amino acids. DNA for the CDR3: TGTGCCAGCAGCACCCCGGGGGTGGGAAGCTACAATGAGCAGTTCTTC. Amino acid sequence: CASSTPGVGSYNEQFF.

The chain employs TRBV6-6 and TRBJ1-1; possible D gene TRBD1, 6 bases. The CDR3 totals 13 residues. Looked up from germline, CDR1 is MNHNY and CDR2 is SVGAGI (reference sequence). V lost 4 bases to trimming and J lost 10 bases, with 16 bases between them. The CDR3 region is CASSLGADISAFF. The CDR3 DNA follows: TGTGCCAGCAGTTTGGGGGCCGACATATCAGCTTTCTTT.

The rearrangement joins TRBV7-9 to TRBJ2-2, with D possibly being TRBD1 (6 bases). Germline loops: CDR1 SEHNR, CDR2 FQNEAQ (reference sequence). The CDR3 has 13 residues. V gave up 2 bases and J gave up 7 bases, with 8 bases separating them. The CDR3 is CASSLQGNGELFF. In DNA form, the CDR3 reads TGTGCCAGCAGCTTACAGGGGAACGGGGAGCTGTTTTTT. The entire variable domain, with the rest obtained from reference TRBV7-9 and TRBJ2-2, is as follows: DTGVSQNPRHKITKRGQNVTFRCDPISEHNRLYWYRQTLGQGPEFLTYFQNEAQLEKSRLLSDRFSAERPKGSFSTLEIQRTEQGDSAMYLCASSLQGNGELFFGEGSRLTVL.

This clone has more than one count but fewer than ten. V gene TRBV11-1 combines with J gene TRBJ2-7, with 7 bases fitting TRBD2. With 4 bases clipped from V and 2 bases from J, the junction kept 8 bases outside the gene matches. The germline CDR1 and CDR2 sequences are SGHAT and FQDESV (reference sequence). The length of the CDR3 is 15 residues. CDR3 sequence (DNA): TGTGCCAGCAGCTCGCAACTAGCGACCGCCTACGAGCAGTACTTC. It encodes CASSSQLATAYEQYF.

The J gene is TRBJ1-4, the V gene TRBV6-6; possibly TRBD1 for D (6 bases). Germline CDR1 reads MNHNY; CDR2 reads SVGAGI (reference sequence). V lost 6 bases and J 5 bases, leaving 16 bases between the germline ends. The length of the CDR3 is 15 residues. The CDR3 protein is CASRRTNRENEKLFF. In DNA form, the CDR3 reads TGTGCCAGCAGGAGAACCAACAGGGAAAATGAAAAACTGTTTTTT.

The rearrangement uses TRBV7-9 and TRBJ1-4; D is perhaps TRBD1 (5 bases). V lost 5 bases, J lost 6 bases, and 13 bases lay in between. Germline V gives CDR1 SEHNR, CDR2 FQNEAQ (reference sequence). The CDR3 is 14 residues long. The CDR3 protein is CASSKGTLDEKLFF. The CDR3, as DNA: TGTGCCAGCAGCAAGGGGACCCTCGATGAAAAACTGTTTTTT.

The chain employs TRBV12-5 and TRBJ1-1; perhaps TRBD1 as D (6 bases). Deletions cut 7 bases from V and 5 bases from J, with 20 bases between. The CDR3 totals 15 residues. The germline V gene has CDR1 LGHNT and CDR2 FRNRAP. CDR3 bases: TGTGCTAGTGCCCCAAACAGGGAATCGAGTACTGAAGCTTTCTTT. It specifies CASAPNRESSTEAFF.

The chain combines TRBV4-2 with TRBJ2-5; 13 nucleotides line up with TRBD2. The CDR3 has 17 amino acids. Germline V CDR1 and CDR2: LGHNA, YNFKEQ. Trimming removed 4 bases from V and 2 bases from J; junction bases left unmatched: 7. The DNA for the CDR3 is TGTGCCAGCAGCCCGATGTCACTAGCGGGGGGGCAAGAGACCCAGTACTTC. Its translation is CASSPMSLAGGQETQYF.

This chain connects TRBV11-3 to TRBJ2-7; D is undetermined. The CDR3 is 15 residues long. V lost 0 bases and J lost 6, with 15 bases in between. The germline V gene has CDR1 SGHNT and CDR2 YENEEA. For the CDR3, the DNA is TGTGCCAGCAGCTTAGAATTCGGTCTAGACACCGAGCAGTACTTC. Translating it yields CASSLEFGLDTEQYF.

The chain joins TRBV18 to TRBJ1-1, with TRBD1 identical over 9 bases. Germline assignment: CDR1 KGHSH and CDR2 LQKENI. The CDR3 sequence is 14 residues long. The V gene end was trimmed by 3 bases and the J gene end by 5 bases; junction bases not matched to a gene: 4. The CDR3 DNA reads TGTGCCAGCTCACCCCAACAGGGGGCAACTGAAGCTTTCTTT. Amino acid sequence: CASSPQQGATEAFF.